This TCR beta chain was recorded in a study of blood T cells in healthy people across ages (dated by TCRdb to 2014 to 2015). About the study as a whole: In model experiments, template switching captured roughly one uniquely barcoded TCR beta cDNA molecule for every two T cells. Two additional independent replicas of 1 million unique cDNA reads from the same blood draw were analyzed for two donors (one aged 18 to 30 and one aged 80 or older). To avoid experimental bias, donors of different ages were distributed randomly across sequencing lanes. Using deep sequencing normalized with unique cDNA molecular identifiers, the study measured how TCR beta repertoire diversity changes with age. The donors were divided into four age groups: young (average 16 years), middle-aged (around 41), aged (62) and long-lived (about 79). Overall study results and their limits: The percentage of naive T cells measured by flow cytometry correlated strongly with observed TCR beta diversity. The CMV infection status of donors was not known, potentially confounding age-related changes in expanded clonotypes. Because profiling used bulk unsorted PBMCs, naive and antigen-experienced compartments could not be compared conclusively. Compared with the aged group, the long-lived group had more naive CD4+ T cells, fewer expanded clones and increased TCR diversity, a pattern suggesting age selection. Estimates of total diversity from one million sequenced T cells were regarded as lower bounds and underestimates. Observed TCR beta diversity per million T cells fell roughly linearly with age, and a significant reduction was already apparent by age approximately 40.

Library generation was performed with 5' RACE. For sequencing, an Illumina HiSeq 2500 was employed. A second PCR of roughly 7 to 11 cycles was performed with a sample-barcoded 5' primer and a J-beta primer mix. Each TCR beta cDNA molecule received a unique molecular identifier from a template-switch 5' adaptor carrying 12 random nucleotides. Each sample yielded at least 2.5 million CDR3-containing paired-end reads. First-strand cDNA was synthesized from all RNA with the Mint cDNA synthesis kit, primed by a TRBC-specific oligonucleotide. All cDNA was treated with uracil-DNA glycosylase and then went through a first 18-cycle PCR with the universal primers M1SS and BC2_uni_R. The paper's data handling went like this. For normalization, 1 million high-quality reads were randomly selected from each sample, with every read carrying a distinct molecular identifier. Reads sharing molecular identifiers were discarded rather than binned into consensus sequences. MiTCR, with a Q25 quality threshold and the strictest error-elimination algorithm, was used for CDR3 identification, clonotype clustering and error correction. A nonparametric unseen species model using Euler transformation provided a lower-bound estimate of total TCR beta diversity. The public reads were run again by TCRdb, first through fastp at Q25 and then through MiXCR, and only productive beta chains were kept. All rows with the same CDR3 protein become a single entry with the most common DNA and genes. TCRdb's processing, not the authors' own work, is the source of the V and J calls. For this sample there are over a million distinct CDR3 sequences; 40% to 55% appear just once. The biggest ten clones account for over 15% of the sample.

Remarks on this clonotype: Its recognized antigen is unknown. Base qualities are not recorded, but no much larger clone differs from it by a single base.

Donors were a few dozen systemically healthy Caucasian individuals from Russia aged about 6 to 100 years. Around 10 milliliters of peripheral blood were drawn from each donor into EDTA-treated Vacutainer tubes. Ficoll-Paque density-gradient centrifugation was used to isolate PBMCs, with at least 7 million obtained per sample. Total RNA, at least 6 micrograms per sample, was extracted from PBMCs with Trizol reagent. The percentages of naive CD45RAhigh/CD27high T cells were determined by flow cytometry on a PBMC aliquot from every donor. This clonotype was sampled from a woman aged 55-75 years in good health. The specimen was blood.

Here the CDR3 is given as CSALVTSGPYNEQFF. The sequenced DNA is TGCAGCGCCCTCGTGACTAGCGGACCGTACAATGAGCAGTTCTTC. This receptor chain uses TRBV29-1 and TRBJ2-1, and TRBD2 aligns with 9 junction nucleotides. The germline V gene gives CDR1 as SQVTM and CDR2 as ANQGSEA. The CDR3 runs 15 amino acids, cysteine and phenylalanine included. The sequence is cut down to CDR3 DNA, 45 bases in frame from base 1. Clipping removes 7 bases from V and 4 bases from J, with 11 as the unmatched junction base count.